The 18 T cell receptor beta chains below were found in one sample sequenced in a study of blood T cell repertoires in COVID-19. The protocol was immunoSEQ multiplex PCR, while the TCRdb copy is restricted to in-frame clones and leaves out a portion. Among some 200,000 clones, 70% to 85% were seen once, and the ten largest hold approximately 1.4%. The sequenced material came from PBMCs or T cells enriched from blood (not recorded which). All receptors come from a woman aged 40 to 49 with acute COVID-19.

This chain links TRBV11-2 with TRBJ2-5, with a possible D match to TRBD2 (6 bases). The germline gives CDR1 SGHAT, CDR2 FQNNGV. The CDR3 is 15 residues long. The V end was cut by 3 bases, the J end by 2 bases, with 13 bases between. Written as DNA, the CDR3 is TGTGCCAGCAGCTTTGTGGCTAGCGTTCAAGAGACCCAGTACTTC. As protein: CASSFVASVQETQYF.

This chain links TRBV7-3 with TRBJ2-3; tentatively, D is TRBD2 (6 bases). Germline V CDR1 and CDR2: SGHTA, FQGTGA. The CDR3 loop spans 16 amino acids. The ends were cut back, 5 bases at V and 0 bases at J, with 15 bases in the middle. The CDR3 loop is CASSLSGTSSTDTQYF. The DNA of the CDR3 is TGTGCCAGCAGCCTCTCCGGGACTTCTAGCACAGATACGCAGTATTTT.

A single count supports this clone. The chain employs TRBV3-1 (or the pseudogene TRBV3-2) and TRBJ1-6; D remains ambiguous. Germline V CDR1 and CDR2: LGHDT, YNNKEL (reference sequence). V gave up 2 bases and J gave up 10 bases, with 9 bases separating them. The CDR3 is 13 residues long. The CDR3 sequence: CASSQLGRSPLHF. The CDR3, as DNA: TGTGCCAGCAGCCAATTGGGGAGGTCACCCCTCCACTTT.

CDR3 coding DNA: TGTGCCAGCAGCTTGGACACAGCGAACACTGAAGCTTTCTTT. It specifies CASSLDTANTEAFF. This sequence joins TRBV5-4 and TRBJ1-1; D is undetermined. V was shortened by 0 bases and J by 1 base, with 7 bases between the two germline ends. This CDR3 is 14 amino acids long. Germline-derived CDR1 and CDR2 are SGHNT and YYREEE (reference sequence).

The V call is TRBV7-2, the J call TRBJ2-2; 13 bases are a match to TRBD2. The J segment lost 6 bases and the V segment lost 0 bases, leaving 1 base of the junction unmatched. Germline loops: CDR1 SGHTA, CDR2 FQGNSA. The CDR3 extends over 16 amino acids. The CDR3 bases are TGTGCCAGCAGCTTAGCAACTAGCGGGGGGGCCGGGGAGCTGTTTTTT. Protein sequence: CASSLATSGGAGELFF. Filled out from reference TRBV7-2 and TRBJ2-2, the complete variable domain reads GAGVSQSPSNKVTEKGKDVELRCDPISGHTALYWYRQSLGQGLEFLIYFQGNSAPDKSGLPSDRFSAERTGGSVSTLTIQRTQQEDSAVYLCASSLATSGGAGELFFGEGSRLTVL.

The chain carries TRBV24-1 and TRBJ1-2, with no clear D. Germline V gives CDR1 KGHDR, CDR2 SFDVKD. Trimming took off 3 bases at V and 2 bases at J, with 12 bases between the two ends. The CDR3 spans 15 residues. The CDR3 DNA sequence: TGTGCCACCAGTGATAGGACTGCCCCGAACTATGGCTACACCTTC. Encoded protein: CATSDRTAPNYGYTF.

CDR3 region: CASNPDRGLGEQFF. CDR3 DNA sequence: TGTGCCAGCAACCCTGACAGGGGCTTGGGTGAGCAGTTCTTC. The rearrangement joins TRBV28 to TRBJ2-1, with TRBD1 matching 8 bases. Germline values: CDR1 MDHEN, CDR2 SYDVKM. J lost 9 bases, V lost 7 bases, and 11 bases had no gene match. The CDR3 loop spans 14 amino acids.

V is TRBV4-1 and J is TRBJ1-6; unclear D gene. Germline CDR1 and CDR2: MGHRA and YSYEKL. The CDR3 contains 14 residues. Trimming stripped 0 bases from V and 7 bases from J, with 7 bases between. CDR3 sequence: CASSQEPGNSPLHF. Written as DNA, the CDR3 is TGCGCCAGCAGCCAAGAACCCGGGAATTCACCCCTCCACTTT.

This chain uses TRBV6-5 with TRBJ2-1, with D tentatively TRBD2 (6 bases). This CDR3 has 14 amino acids. Trimming pared 7 bases from V and 3 bases from J, leaving 13 bases between. CDR1 MNHEY and CDR2 SVGAGI come from the germline V gene. The CDR3 DNA follows: TGTGCCAGCACCCCATGGGGGGACTACAATGAGCAGTTCTTC. It translates to CASTPWGDYNEQFF.

This sequence joins TRBV18 and TRBJ1-1; D gene ambiguous. The germline V gene encodes CDR1 KGHSH and CDR2 LQKENI. V was clipped by 3 bases and J by 6 bases, with 14 bases between them. CDR3 length equals 14 residues. The CDR3 loop reads CASSPRGGEAEAFF. The CDR3 DNA sequence: TGTGCCAGCTCACCTCGGGGAGGTGAGGCTGAAGCTTTCTTT.

This clone was counted a single time. This sequence joins TRBV5-1 and TRBJ2-7; maybe TRBD1 (5 bases). Trimming took 4 bases from V and 0 from J, leaving 8 bases between them. The CDR3 extends over 13 amino acids. CDR1 is SGHRS and CDR2 is YFSETQ in the germline V gene. The CDR3 loop is CASSQGFSYEQYF. The CDR3 DNA follows: TGCGCCAGCAGCCAGGGTTTCTCCTACGAGCAGTACTTC.

The CDR3 spells CASSLQPPGTEAFF. CDR3 in DNA: TGTGCCAGCAGCTTGCAACCTCCGGGGACTGAAGCTTTCTTT. The V gene is TRBV5-6, the J gene TRBJ1-1; D ambiguous. This CDR3 comprises 14 residues. V dropped 1 base and J dropped 5 bases, with 12 bases sitting between them. The germline CDR1 and CDR2 sequences are SGHDT and YYEEEE.

J is TRBJ1-1 and V is TRBV30; no clear D. CDR1 is GTSNPN and CDR2 is SVGIG in the germline V gene (reference sequence). V was trimmed by 4 bases and J by 0 bases, leaving 9 bases between them. The CDR3 is 13 residues long. The chain's CDR3 is CAWKTEMNTEAFF. The CDR3 DNA is TGTGCCTGGAAGACGGAGATGAACACTGAAGCTTTCTTT.

The chain carries TRBV27 and TRBJ2-2; D is unresolved. The CDR3 covers 12 residues. The germline V and J ends were trimmed by 5 bases and 3 bases, with 4 bases remaining between them. Germline-derived CDR1 and CDR2 are MNHEY and SMNVEV (reference sequence). The CDR3 DNA is TGTGCCAGCAGTGAGTACACCGGGGAGCTGTTTTTT. Its translation: CASSEYTGELFF.

V and J are TRBV24-1 and TRBJ2-7, with D possibly TRBD1 on 7 matching bases. The CDR3 is made up of 16 amino acids. Trimming took 2 bases from V and 2 from J, leaving 15 bases between them. The germline CDR1 and CDR2 sequences are KGHDR and SFDVKD. For the CDR3, the DNA is TGTGCCACCAGTGATTGGAACAGGGGAGGAACCTACGAGCAGTACTTC. Protein: CATSDWNRGGTYEQYF.

The gene calls are TRBV19 and TRBJ2-3; TRBD2 is a possible D gene (5 bases). CDR1 is LNHDA and CDR2 is SQIVND in the germline V gene (reference sequence). The germline V and J ends were trimmed by 2 bases and 2 bases, with 14 bases remaining between them. This CDR3 is built from 16 residues. The CDR3 coding sequence is TGTGCCAGTAGTATACGCGATGGACTTGCCACAGATACGCAGTATTTT. Translated: CASSIRDGLATDTQYF.

The V gene is TRBV5-4, the J gene TRBJ1-1, with D unresolved. Germline V gives CDR1 SGHNT, CDR2 YYREEE (reference sequence). Trimming removed 4 bases from V and 2 bases from J, with 6 bases in between. This CDR3 region has 12 residues. In DNA form, the CDR3 reads TGTGCCAGCAGCCCGGGTAACACTGAAGCTTTCTTT. Amino acids: CASSPGNTEAFF.

This chain connects TRBV7-2 to TRBJ1-1; D is uncertain. Per the germline V gene, CDR1 is SGHTA and CDR2 is FQGNSA. The CDR3 length is 14 residues. V gave up 7 bases and J gave up 2 bases, with 14 bases separating them. The CDR3 spells CASTEHPLNTEAFF. The CDR3 DNA follows: TGTGCCAGCACCGAACACCCCTTAAACACTGAAGCTTTCTTT.